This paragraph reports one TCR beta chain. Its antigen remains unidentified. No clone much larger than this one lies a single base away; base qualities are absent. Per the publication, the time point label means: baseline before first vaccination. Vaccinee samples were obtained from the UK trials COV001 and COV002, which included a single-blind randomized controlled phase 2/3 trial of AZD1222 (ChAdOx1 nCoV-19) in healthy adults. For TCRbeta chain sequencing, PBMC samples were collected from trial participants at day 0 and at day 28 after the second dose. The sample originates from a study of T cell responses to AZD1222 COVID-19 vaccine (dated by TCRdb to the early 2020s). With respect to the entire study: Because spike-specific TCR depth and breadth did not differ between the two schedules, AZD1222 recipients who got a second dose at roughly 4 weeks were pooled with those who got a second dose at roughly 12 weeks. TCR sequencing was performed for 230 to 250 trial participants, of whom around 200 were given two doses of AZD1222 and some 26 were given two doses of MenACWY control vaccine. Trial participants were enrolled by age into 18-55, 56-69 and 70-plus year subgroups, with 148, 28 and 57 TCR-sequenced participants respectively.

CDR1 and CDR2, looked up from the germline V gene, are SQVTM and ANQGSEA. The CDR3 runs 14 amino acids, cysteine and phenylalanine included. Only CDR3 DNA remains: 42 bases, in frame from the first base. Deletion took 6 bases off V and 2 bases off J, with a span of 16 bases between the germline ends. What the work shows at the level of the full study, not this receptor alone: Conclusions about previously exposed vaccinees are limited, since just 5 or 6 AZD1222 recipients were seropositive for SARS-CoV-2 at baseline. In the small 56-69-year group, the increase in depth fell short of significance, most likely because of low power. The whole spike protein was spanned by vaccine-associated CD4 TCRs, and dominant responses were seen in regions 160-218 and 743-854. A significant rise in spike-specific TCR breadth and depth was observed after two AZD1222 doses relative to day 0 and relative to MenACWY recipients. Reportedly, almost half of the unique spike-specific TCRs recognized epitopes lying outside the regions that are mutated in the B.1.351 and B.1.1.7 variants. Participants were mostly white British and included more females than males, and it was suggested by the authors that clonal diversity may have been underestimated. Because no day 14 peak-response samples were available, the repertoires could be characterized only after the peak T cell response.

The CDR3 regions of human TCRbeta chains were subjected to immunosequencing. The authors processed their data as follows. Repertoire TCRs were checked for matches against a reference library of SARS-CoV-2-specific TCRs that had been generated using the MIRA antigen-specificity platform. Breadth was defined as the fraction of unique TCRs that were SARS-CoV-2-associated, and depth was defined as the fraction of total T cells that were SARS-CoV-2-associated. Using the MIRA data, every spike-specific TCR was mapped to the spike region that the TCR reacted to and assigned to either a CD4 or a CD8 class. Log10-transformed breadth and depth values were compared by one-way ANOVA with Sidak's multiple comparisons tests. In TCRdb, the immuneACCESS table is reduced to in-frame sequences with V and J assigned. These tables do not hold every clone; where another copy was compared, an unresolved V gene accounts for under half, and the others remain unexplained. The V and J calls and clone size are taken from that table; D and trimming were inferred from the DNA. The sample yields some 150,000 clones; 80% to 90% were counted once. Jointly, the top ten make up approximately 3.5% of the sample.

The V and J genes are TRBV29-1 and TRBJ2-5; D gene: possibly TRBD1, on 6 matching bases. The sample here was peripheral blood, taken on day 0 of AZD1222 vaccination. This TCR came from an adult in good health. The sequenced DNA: TGCAGCGTCGCGACAGGAGCACCGCAAGAGACCCAGTACTTC. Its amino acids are CSVATGAPQETQYF.